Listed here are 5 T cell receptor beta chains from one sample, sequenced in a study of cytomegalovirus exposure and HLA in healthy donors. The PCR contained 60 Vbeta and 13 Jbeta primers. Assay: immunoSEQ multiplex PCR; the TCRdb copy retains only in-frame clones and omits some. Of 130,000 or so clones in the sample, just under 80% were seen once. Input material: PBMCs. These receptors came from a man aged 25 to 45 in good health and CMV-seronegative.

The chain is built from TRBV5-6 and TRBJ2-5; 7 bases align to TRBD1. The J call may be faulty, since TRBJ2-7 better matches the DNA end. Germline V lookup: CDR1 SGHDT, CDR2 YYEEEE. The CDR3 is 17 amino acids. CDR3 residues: CASSFWDSVLGSYEQYF. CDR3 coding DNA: TGTGCCAGCAGCTTTTGGGACAGTGTTTTAGGATCCTACGAGCAGTACTTC.

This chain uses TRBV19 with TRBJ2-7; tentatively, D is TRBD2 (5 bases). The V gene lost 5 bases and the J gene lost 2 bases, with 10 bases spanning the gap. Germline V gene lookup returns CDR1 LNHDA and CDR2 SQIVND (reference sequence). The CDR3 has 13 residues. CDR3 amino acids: CASSVDSAYEQYF. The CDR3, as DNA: TGTGCCAGTAGTGTGGACTCTGCCTACGAGCAGTACTTC.

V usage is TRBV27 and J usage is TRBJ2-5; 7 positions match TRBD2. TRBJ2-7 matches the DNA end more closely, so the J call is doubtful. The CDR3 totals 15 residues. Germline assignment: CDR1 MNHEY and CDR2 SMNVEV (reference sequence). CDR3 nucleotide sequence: TGTGCCAGCAGTTTTTTCGGGGGGAACTCCTACGAGCAGTACTTC. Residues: CASSFFGGNSYEQYF.

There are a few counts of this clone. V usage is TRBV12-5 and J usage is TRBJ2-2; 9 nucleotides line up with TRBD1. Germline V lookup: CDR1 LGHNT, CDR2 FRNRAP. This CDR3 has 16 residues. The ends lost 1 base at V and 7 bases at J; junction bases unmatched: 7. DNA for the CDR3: TGTGCTAGTGGTTTGGCAACAGGGGGCGCAGTCGGGGAGCTGTTTTTT. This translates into CASGLATGGAVGELFF.

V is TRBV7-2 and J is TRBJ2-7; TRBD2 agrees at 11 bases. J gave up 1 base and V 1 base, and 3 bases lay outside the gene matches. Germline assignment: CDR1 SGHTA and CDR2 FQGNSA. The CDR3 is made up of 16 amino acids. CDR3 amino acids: CASSLGLAGLSYEQYF. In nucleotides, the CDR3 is TGTGCCAGCAGCTTAGGACTAGCGGGACTTTCCTACGAGCAGTACTTC.